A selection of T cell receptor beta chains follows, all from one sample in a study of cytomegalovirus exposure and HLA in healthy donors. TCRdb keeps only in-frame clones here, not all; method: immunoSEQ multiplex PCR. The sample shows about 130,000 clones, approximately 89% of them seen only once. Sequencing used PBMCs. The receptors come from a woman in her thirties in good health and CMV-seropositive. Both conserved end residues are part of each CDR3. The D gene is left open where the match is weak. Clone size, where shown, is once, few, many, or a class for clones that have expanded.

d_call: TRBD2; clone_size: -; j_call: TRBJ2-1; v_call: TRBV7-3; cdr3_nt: TGTGCCAGCAGTAGGGGAGGGGCGTACAATGAGCAGTTCTTC; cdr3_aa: CASSRGGAYNEQFF
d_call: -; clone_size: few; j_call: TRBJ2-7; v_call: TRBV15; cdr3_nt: TGTGCCACCAGCAGAGATATAGAAGCTTTCGAGCAGTACTTC; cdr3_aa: CATSRDIEAFEQYF
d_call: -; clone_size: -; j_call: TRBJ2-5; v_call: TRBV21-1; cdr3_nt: TGTGCCAGCAGCAAAGTTTTTGGGCAGAAAGAGACCCAGTACTTC; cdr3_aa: CASSKVFGQKETQYF
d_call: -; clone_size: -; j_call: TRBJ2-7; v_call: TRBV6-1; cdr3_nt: TGTGCCAGCAGTGTTTCGGGGGGCATCTCCTACGAGCAGTACTTC; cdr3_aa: CASSVSGGISYEQYF
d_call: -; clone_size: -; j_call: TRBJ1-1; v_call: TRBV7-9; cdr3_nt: TGTTCCGGGGGACCCGGAGGGACTGAAGCTTTCTTT; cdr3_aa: CSGGPGGTEAFF
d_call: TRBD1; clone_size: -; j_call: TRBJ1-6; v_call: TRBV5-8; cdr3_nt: TGTGCCAGCAGCTTAGGGGGCGGTTCACCCCTCCACTTT; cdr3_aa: CASSLGGGSPLHF
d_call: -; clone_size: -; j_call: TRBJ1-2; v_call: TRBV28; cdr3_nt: TGTGCCAGCAGCCGGGGGGGGCAGGGAGGCGGCTACACCTTC; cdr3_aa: CASSRGGQGGGYTF
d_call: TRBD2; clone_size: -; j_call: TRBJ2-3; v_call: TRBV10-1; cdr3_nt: TGCGCCAGCAGCGGACTAGCGGGAGGGGGAGATACGCAGTATTTT; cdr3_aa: CASSGLAGGGDTQYF
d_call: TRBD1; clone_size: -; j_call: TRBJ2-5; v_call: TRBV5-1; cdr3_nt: TGCGCCAGCAGCTTGGGGGACAGGGGGTTCCAAGAGACCCAGTACTTC; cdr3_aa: CASSLGDRGFQETQYF
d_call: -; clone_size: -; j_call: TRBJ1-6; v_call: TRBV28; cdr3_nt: TGTGCCAGCAGTTTCGGGGGAGGCGGTTCACCCCTCCACTTT; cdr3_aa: CASSFGGGGSPLHF
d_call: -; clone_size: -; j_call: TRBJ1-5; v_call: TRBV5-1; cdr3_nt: TGCGCCAGCAGCTTGGGAGGGGGAGAAAGCAATCAGCCCCAGCATTTT; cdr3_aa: CASSLGGGESNQPQHF
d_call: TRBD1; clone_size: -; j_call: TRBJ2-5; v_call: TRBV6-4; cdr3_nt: TGTGCCAGACGGACAGGGGGGTATCGAGAGACCCAGTACTTC; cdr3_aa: CARRTGGYRETQYF
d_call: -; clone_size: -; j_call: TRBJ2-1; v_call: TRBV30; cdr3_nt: TGTGCCTGGGGGGGGGCTACAGGGAACCCCAATGAGCAGTTCTTC; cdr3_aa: CAWGGATGNPNEQFF
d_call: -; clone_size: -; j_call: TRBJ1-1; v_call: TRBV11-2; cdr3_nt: TGTGCCAGCAGCTTAGGACTCTTGAACACTGAAGCTTTCTTT; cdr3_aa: CASSLGLLNTEAFF
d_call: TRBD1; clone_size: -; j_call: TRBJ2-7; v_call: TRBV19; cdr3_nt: TGTGCCAGTAGTAGCTGGACAGGGGAGTTCTACGAGCAGTACTTC; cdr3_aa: CASSSWTGEFYEQYF
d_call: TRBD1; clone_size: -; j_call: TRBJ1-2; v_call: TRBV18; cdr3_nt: TGTGCCAGCTCACCAGAGACAGGGCGTAACTATGGCTACACCTTC; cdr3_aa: CASSPETGRNYGYTF
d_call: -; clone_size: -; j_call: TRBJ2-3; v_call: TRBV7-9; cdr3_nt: TGTGCCAGCAGCTTAGTGGGTAGCCCAGATACGCAGTATTTT; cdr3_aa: CASSLVGSPDTQYF
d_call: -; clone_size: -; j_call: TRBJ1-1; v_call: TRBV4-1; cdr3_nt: TGCGCCAGCAGCCAAGGGGGAGGGAGGGGAACTGAAGCTTTCTTT; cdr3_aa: CASSQGGGRGTEAFF
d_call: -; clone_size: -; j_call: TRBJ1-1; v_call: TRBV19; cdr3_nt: TGTGCCAGTAGTACTACGTGGACAGCTGAAGCTTTCTTT; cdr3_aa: CASSTTWTAEAFF
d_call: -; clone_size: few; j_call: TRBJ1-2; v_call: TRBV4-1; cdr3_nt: TGCGCCAGCAGCCAACTACAGGACCAAGGTGGCTACACCTTC; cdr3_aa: CASSQLQDQGGYTF
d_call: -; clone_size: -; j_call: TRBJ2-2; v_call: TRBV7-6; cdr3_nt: TGTGCCAGCAGCTTACACGCCCGCGCGAACACCGGGGAGCTGTTTTTT; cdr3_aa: CASSLHARANTGELFF
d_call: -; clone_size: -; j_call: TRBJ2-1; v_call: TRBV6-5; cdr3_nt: TGTGCCAGCAGTCGGACAGACCGATACAATGAGCAGTTCTTC; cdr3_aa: CASSRTDRYNEQFF
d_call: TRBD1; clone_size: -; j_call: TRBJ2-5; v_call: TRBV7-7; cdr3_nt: TGTGCTAGCAGCAAGGACAGGTCCGAGACCCAGTACTTC; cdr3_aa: CASSKDRSETQYF
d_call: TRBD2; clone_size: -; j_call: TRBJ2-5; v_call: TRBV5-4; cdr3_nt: TGTGCCAGCAGCTCTTGGACTAGCGGGAGGAGAGAGACCCAGTACTTC; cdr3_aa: CASSSWTSGRRETQYF
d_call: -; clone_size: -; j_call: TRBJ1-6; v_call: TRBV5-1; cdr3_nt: TGCGCCAGCAGCGAAGGGGACACCCATTCACCCCTCCACTTT; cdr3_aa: CASSEGDTHSPLHF
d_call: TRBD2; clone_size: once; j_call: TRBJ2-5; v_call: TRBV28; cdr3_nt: TGTGCCAGCAGTTTATCCGGGGGGCAAGAGACCCAGTACTTC; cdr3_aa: CASSLSGGQETQYF
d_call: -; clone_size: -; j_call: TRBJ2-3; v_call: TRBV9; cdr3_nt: TGTGCCAGCAGCACCACGGGATCCCCCGTCACAGATACGCAGTATTTT; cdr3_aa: CASSTTGSPVTDTQYF
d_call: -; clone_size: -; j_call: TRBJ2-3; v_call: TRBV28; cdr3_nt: TGTGCCAGCAGTTTGCCCAGGGTCGTGAATACGCAGTATTTT; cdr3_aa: CASSLPRVVNTQYF
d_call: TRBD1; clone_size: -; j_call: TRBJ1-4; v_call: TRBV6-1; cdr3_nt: TGTGCCAGCAGTGAAGCCCCTGGACAGGGTTCTAATGAAAAACTGTTTTTT; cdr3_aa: CASSEAPGQGSNEKLFF
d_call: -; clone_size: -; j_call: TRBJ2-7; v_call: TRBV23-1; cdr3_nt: TGCGCCAGCAGTCAATCCCAGAGAAGGGGGTACGAGCAGTACTTC; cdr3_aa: CASSQSQRRGYEQYF
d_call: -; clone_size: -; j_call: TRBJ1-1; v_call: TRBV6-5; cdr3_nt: TGTGCCAGCACCCCTCAGGGGATGAACACTGAAGCTTTCTTT; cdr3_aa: CASTPQGMNTEAFF
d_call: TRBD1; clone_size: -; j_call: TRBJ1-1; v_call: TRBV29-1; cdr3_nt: TGCAGCGTGGGGGCAGGGGGCCCCTTCGCTGAAGCTTTCTTT; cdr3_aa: CSVGAGGPFAEAFF
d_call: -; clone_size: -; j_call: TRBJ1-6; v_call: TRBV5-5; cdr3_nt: TGTGCCAGCAGCTTATCGATATTAGCGGGAAATTCACCCCTCCACTTT; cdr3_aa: CASSLSILAGNSPLHF
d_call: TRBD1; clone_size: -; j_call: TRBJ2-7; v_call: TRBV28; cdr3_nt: TGTGCCAGCAGTTCCCCCGGACAGGGTGAAGAGCAGTACTTC; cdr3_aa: CASSSPGQGEEQYF
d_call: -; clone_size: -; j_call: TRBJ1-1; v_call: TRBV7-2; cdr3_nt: TGTGCCAGCAGCTTCCCGGCGGGAGGGAGGATTCGAGAGAACACTGAAGCTTTCTTT; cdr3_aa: CASSFPAGGRIRENTEAFF
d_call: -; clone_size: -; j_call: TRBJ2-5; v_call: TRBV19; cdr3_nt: TGTGCCAGTAGCTGGGCGGGGGAGACCCAGTACTTC; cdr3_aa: CASSWAGETQYF
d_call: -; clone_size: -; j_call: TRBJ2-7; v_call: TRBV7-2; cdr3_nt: TGTGCCAGCAGCCCCCCTCAGTCTTACGAGCAGTACTTC; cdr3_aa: CASSPPQSYEQYF